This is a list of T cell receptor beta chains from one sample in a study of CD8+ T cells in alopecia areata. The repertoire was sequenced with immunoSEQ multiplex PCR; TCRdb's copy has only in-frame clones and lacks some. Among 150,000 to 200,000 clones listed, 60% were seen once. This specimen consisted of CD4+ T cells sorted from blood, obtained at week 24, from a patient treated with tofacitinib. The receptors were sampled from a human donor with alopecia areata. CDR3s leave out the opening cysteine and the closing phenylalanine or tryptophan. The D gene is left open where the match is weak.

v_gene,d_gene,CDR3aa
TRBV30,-,AWSGDTYQPQH
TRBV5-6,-,ASSQGQNYGYT
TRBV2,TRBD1,ASSEDRGAHGYT
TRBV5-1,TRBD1,ASRTGTGGGEQY
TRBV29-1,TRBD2,SGHTGGTQY
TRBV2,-,ASSEEGFTTGELF
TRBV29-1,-,SAQRSGSDTDTQY
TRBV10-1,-,ATTGGTDTQY
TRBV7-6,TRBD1,ASSLVGQGGSPLH
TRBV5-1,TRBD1,ASSPGTAYEQY
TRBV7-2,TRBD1,ASTQYRGLESLDNSPLH
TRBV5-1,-,ASSLQIETQY
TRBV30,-,AWSVSLAGANVLT
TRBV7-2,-,ASSLGGDSGYEQY
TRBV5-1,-,ASSLAPKDIQY
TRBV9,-,ASSARGDGDTEAF
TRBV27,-,ASSFGLPPDTQY
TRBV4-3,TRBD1,ASSQTGTGGMGNTIY
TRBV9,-,ASSLPVGEQF
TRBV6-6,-,ASGEARRSYEQY
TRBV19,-,ASSIGRTGQPQH
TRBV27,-,ASQTGRQPQH
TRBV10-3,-,ATNPGGAYEQY
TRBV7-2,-,ASSSDPTLSSGNTIY
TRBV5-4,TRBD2,ASSSERGGGGELF